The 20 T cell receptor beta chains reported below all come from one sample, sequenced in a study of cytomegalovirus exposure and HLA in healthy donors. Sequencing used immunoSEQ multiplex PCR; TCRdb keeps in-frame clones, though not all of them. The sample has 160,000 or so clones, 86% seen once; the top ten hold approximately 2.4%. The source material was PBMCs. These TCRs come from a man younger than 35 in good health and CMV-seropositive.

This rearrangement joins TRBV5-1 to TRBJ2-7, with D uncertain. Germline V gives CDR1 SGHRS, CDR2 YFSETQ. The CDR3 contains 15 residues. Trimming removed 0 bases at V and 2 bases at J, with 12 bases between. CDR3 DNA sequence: TGCGCCAGCAGCTTGGACGCGGTCGGAACCTACGAGCAGTACTTC. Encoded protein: CASSLDAVGTYEQYF.

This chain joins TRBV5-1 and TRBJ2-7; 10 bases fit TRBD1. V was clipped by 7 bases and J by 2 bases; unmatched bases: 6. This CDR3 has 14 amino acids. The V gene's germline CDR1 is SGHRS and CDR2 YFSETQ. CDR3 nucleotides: TGCGCCAGCTGTTATGGGACAGGGGCCTACGAGCAGTACTTC. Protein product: CASCYGTGAYEQYF.

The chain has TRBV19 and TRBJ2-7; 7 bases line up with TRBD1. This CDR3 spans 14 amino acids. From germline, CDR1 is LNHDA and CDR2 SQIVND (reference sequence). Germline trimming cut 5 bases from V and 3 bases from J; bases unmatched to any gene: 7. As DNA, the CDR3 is TGTGCCAGTAGTTCCCGGGACAGCTACTACGAGCAGTACTTC. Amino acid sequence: CASSSRDSYYEQYF.

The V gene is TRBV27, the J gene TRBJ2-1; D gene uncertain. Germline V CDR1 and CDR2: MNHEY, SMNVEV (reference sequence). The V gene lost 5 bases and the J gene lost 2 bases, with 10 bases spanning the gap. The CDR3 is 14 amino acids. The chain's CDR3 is CASSLSRAYNEQFF. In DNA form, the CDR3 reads TGTGCCAGCAGTCTTTCTAGAGCCTACAATGAGCAGTTCTTC.

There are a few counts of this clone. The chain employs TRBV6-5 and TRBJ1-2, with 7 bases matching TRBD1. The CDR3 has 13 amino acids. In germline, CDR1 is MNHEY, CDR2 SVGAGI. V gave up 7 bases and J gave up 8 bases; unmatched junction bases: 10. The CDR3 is CASMRGRGDGYTF. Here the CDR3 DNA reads TGTGCCAGCATGAGGGGGCGAGGGGACGGCTACACCTTC.

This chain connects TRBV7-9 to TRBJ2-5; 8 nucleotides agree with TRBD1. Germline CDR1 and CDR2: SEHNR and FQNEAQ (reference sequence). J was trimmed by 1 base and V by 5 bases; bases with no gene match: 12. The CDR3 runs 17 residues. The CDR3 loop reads CASSLPMTGVFQETQYF. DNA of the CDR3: TGTGCCAGCAGCCTCCCCATGACAGGGGTCTTCCAAGAGACCCAGTACTTC.

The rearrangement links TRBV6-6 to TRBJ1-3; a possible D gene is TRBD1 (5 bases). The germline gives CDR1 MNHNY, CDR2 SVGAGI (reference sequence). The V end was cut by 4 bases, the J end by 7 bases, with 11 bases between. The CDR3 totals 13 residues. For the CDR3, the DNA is TGTGCCAGCAGTTCGACTGGGGGGAACACCATATATTTT. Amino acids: CASSSTGGNTIYF.

The DNA of the CDR3 is TGTGCCAGCAGTTCATATGTCATGGGGGGGATTGGTAGTGTGAACACTGAAGCTTTCTTT. The encoded protein is CASSSYVMGGIGSVNTEAFF. The chain couples TRBV28 to TRBJ1-1; weak D call: TRBD1 (5 bases). Deletions cut 4 bases from V and 0 bases from J, with 27 bases between. The CDR3 runs to 20 residues. The germline V gene encodes CDR1 MDHEN and CDR2 SYDVKM.

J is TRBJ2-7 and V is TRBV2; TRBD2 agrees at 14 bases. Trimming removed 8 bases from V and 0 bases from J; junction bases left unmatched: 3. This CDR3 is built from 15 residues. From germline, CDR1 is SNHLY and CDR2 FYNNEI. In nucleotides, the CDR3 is TGTGCCAGCGGGGGACTAGCGGGGGCCTCCTACGAGCAGTACTTC. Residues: CASGGLAGASYEQYF.

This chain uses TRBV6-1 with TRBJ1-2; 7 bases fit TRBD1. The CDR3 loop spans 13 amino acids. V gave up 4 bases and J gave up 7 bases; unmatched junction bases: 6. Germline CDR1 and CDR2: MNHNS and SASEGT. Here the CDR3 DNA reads TGTGCCAGCAGTGGGCGACAGGGCCGTGGCTACACCTTC. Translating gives CASSGRQGRGYTF.

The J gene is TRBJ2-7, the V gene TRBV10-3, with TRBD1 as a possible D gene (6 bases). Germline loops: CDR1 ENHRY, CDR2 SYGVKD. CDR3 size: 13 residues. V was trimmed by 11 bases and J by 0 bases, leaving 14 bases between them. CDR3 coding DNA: TGTGCCCTCCCGGACAGTTTCTCCTACGAGCAGTACTTC. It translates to CALPDSFSYEQYF.

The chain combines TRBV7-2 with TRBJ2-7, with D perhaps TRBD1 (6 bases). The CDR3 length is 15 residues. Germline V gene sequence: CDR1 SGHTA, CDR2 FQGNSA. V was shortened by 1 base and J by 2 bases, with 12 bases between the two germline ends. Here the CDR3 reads CASSLVSQGTYEQYF. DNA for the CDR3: TGTGCCAGCAGCTTAGTGTCCCAGGGGACCTACGAGCAGTACTTC.

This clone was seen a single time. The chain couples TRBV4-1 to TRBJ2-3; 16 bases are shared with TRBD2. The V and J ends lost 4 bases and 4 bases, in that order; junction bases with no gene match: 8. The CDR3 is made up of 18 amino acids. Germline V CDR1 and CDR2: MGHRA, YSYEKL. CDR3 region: CASSLLPGLAGGPDTQYF. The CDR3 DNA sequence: TGCGCCAGCAGCCTCTTACCGGGACTAGCGGGGGGGCCAGATACGCAGTATTTT.

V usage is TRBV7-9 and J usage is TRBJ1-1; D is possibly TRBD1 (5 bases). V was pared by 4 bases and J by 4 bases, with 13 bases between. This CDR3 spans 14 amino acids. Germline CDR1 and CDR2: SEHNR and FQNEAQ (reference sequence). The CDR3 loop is CASSSPNDSTEAFF. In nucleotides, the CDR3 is TGTGCCAGCAGCTCCCCTAACGACAGCACTGAAGCTTTCTTT.

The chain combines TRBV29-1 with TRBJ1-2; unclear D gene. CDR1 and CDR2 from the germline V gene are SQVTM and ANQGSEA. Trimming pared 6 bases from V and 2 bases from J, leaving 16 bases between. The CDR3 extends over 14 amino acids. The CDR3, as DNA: TGCAGCGTAGGCCGGATAGCTAAGAACTATGGCTACACCTTC. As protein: CSVGRIAKNYGYTF.

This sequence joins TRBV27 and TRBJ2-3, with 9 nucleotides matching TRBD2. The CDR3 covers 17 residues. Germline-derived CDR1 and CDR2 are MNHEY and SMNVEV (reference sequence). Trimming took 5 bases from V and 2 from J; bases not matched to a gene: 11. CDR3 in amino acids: CASSIIAGVGTTDTQYF. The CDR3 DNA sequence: TGTGCCAGCAGTATTATAGCGGGAGTTGGGACCACAGATACGCAGTATTTT.

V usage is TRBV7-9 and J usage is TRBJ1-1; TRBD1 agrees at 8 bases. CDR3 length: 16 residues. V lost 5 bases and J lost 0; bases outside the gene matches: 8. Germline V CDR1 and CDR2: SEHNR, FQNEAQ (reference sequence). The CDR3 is CASSPVQGAMNTEAFF. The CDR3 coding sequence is TGTGCCAGCAGCCCGGTGCAGGGGGCAATGAACACTGAAGCTTTCTTT.

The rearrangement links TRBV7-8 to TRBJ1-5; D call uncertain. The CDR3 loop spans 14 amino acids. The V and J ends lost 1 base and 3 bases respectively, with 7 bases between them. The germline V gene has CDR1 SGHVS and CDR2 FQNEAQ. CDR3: CASSLGADNQPQHF. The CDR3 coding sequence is TGTGCCAGCAGCTTAGGGGCAGACAATCAGCCCCAGCATTTT.

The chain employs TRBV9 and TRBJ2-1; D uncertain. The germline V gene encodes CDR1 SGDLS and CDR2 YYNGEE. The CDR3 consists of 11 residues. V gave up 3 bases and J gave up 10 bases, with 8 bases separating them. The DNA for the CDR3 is TGTGCCAGCAGCGACTTTCAAGAGCAGTTCTTC. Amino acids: CASSDFQEQFF.

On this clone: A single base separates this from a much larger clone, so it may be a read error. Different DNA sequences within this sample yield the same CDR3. CDR3 coding DNA: TGTGCCAGCAGCATAGGGACAGGGGGCTACGAGCAGTACTTC. It encodes CASSIGTGGYEQYF. This chain links TRBV5-6 with TRBJ2-7; 11 positions match TRBD1. V lost 4 bases to trimming and J lost 3 bases; unmatched junction nucleotides: 3. CDR3 length: 14 residues. Germline-derived CDR1 and CDR2 are SGHDT and YYEEEE.